A single sample is the source of the 5 T cell receptor beta chains below, sequenced in a study of blood T cell repertoires in COVID-19. Some clones are missing from TCRdb's copy, which holds only in-frame ones; the method was immunoSEQ multiplex PCR. The table shows roughly 200,000 clones, with more than 80% occurring only once. Material: PBMCs or T cells enriched from blood (not recorded which). Receptors were obtained from a man aged 25-40 years who had recovered from COVID-19.

This chain connects TRBV2 to TRBJ1-1, with D possibly being TRBD1 (6 bases). With 6 bases removed from V and 2 bases from J, the gap between germline ends came to 10 bases. From germline, CDR1 is SNHLY and CDR2 FYNNEI. The CDR3 extends over 13 amino acids. CDR3 protein: CASRWDTNTEAFF. The CDR3 nucleotides are TGTGCCAGCAGGTGGGACACCAACACTGAAGCTTTCTTT.

The chain links TRBV6-5 to TRBJ2-7; 10 bases are shared with TRBD2. Trimming took 4 bases from V and 3 from J; bases not matched to a gene: 6. The CDR3 has 15 residues. Germline CDR1 MNHEY, CDR2 SVGAGI. The CDR3 nucleotides read TGTGCCAGCAGTTTGTCTAGCGGGGGAATCTACGAGCAGTACTTC. Encoded protein: CASSLSSGGIYEQYF.

The V and J genes are TRBV5-1 and TRBJ2-5, with 11 bases identical to TRBD2. The junction had 0 bases not matched to a gene; V was cut back by 3 bases and J by 5 bases. Germline loops: CDR1 SGHRS, CDR2 YFSETQ. The CDR3 runs to 13 residues. DNA of the CDR3: TGCGCCAGCAGCTCTAGCGGGAGGGAGACCCAGTACTTC. This encodes CASSSSGRETQYF.

V is TRBV5-1 and J is TRBJ2-5; 9 nucleotides line up with TRBD1. The CDR3 consists of 15 residues. CDR1 and CDR2 (germline): SGHRS, YFSETQ. The ends lost 4 bases at V and 5 bases at J; junction bases unmatched: 9. CDR3 bases: TGCGCCAGCAGCCCGGGGACAGGGCAAAGGGAGACCCAGTACTTC. Translating gives CASSPGTGQRETQYF.

The rearrangement links TRBV7-8 to TRBJ1-1; D not resolved. This CDR3 comprises 14 residues. Germline CDR1 SGHVS, CDR2 FQNEAQ. Trimming left V 5 bases short and J 1 base short, with 11 bases between. CDR3 in DNA: TGTGCCAGCAGCAATCAGAAATCGAACACTGAAGCTTTCTTT. Translating gives CASSNQKSNTEAFF.